The 7 T cell receptor beta chains given below trace back to one sample, sequenced in a study of OX40 agonist ivuxolimab in advanced cancers. Assay: immunoSEQ multiplex PCR; the TCRdb copy retains only in-frame clones and omits some. This table holds some 39,000 clones, roughly 88% found once. Sequenced material: CD4+ or CD8+ T cells sorted from blood, taken in a trial of the OX40 agonist ivuxolimab. The receptors were sampled from an adult with an advanced solid tumor such as melanoma, head and neck, liver or kidney cancer.

The chain has TRBV28 and TRBJ1-1, with a tentative D call TRBD1 (5 bases). V dropped 2 bases and J dropped 6 bases, with 7 bases sitting between them. Germline-derived CDR1 and CDR2 are MDHEN and SYDVKM. The CDR3 length is 12 residues. In nucleotides, the CDR3 is TGTGCCAGCAGTTTACGGGGGGCTGAAGCTTTCTTT. Translated: CASSLRGAEAFF.

The gene calls are TRBV19 and TRBJ2-5; a possible D gene is TRBD2 (6 bases). The DNA end lines up better with TRBJ2-7; the J call may be wrong. Germline V gene lookup returns CDR1 LNHDA and CDR2 SQIVND (reference sequence). The CDR3 sequence is 15 residues long. Written as DNA, the CDR3 is TGTGCCAGTAGTATGTCTAGCGCGCCATACTACGAGCAGTACTTC. Translating it yields CASSMSSAPYYEQYF.

A single count supports this clone. The chain has TRBV29-1 and TRBJ2-2; D not certain. The CDR3 runs to 11 residues. V was trimmed by 4 bases and J by 3 bases, leaving 3 bases between them. CDR1 SQVTM and CDR2 ANQGSEA come from the germline V gene. The CDR3 region has the DNA TGCAGCGTTGGGGACACCGGGGAGCTGTTTTTT. This gives the protein CSVGDTGELFF.

DNA of the CDR3: TGTGCCAGCAGCCAACAAGGGAAGCAAAACACCATATATTTT. As protein: CASSQQGKQNTIYF. V is TRBV7-9 and J is TRBJ1-3; the D is unclear. V lost 5 bases and J 6 bases, leaving 14 bases between the germline ends. Germline V gene data show CDR1 as SEHNR and CDR2 as FQNEAQ (reference sequence). The CDR3 consists of 14 residues. The variable domain in full, completed from reference TRBV7-9 and TRBJ1-3, reads DTGVSQNPRHKITKRGQNVTFRCDPISEHNRLYWYRQTLGQGPEFLTYFQNEAQLEKSRLLSDRFSAERPKGSFSTLEIQRTEQGDSAMYLCASSQQGKQNTIYFGEGSWLTVV.

This chain joins TRBV5-6 and TRBJ1-4; maybe TRBD1 (6 bases). V was pared by 4 bases and J by 4 bases, with 14 bases between. The germline V gene has CDR1 SGHDT and CDR2 YYEEEE. CDR3 length: 15 amino acids. The CDR3 reads CASSRLGGVNEKLFF. CDR3 sequence (DNA): TGTGCCAGCAGCCGCCTAGGGGGAGTTAATGAAAAACTGTTTTTT.

The V call is TRBV5-1, the J call TRBJ2-1; D gene unclear. Germline V CDR1 and CDR2: SGHRS, YFSETQ. The CDR3 has 15 residues. V was trimmed by 0 bases and J by 4 bases, leaving 11 bases between them. CDR3 nucleotide sequence: TGCGCCAGCAGCTTGGGGACCACCGGGTACAATGAGCAGTTCTTC. Its translation: CASSLGTTGYNEQFF.

This clone was seen just once. This chain joins TRBV9 and TRBJ2-2; 7 positions match TRBD1. The CDR3 has 15 residues. Trimming at V came to 0 bases and at J to 6 bases, leaving 5 bases not matched to a gene. The germline CDR1 and CDR2 sequences are SGDLS and YYNGEE. CDR3 protein: CASSVGQGRAGELFF. For the CDR3, the DNA is TGTGCCAGCAGCGTAGGACAGGGCCGGGCCGGGGAGCTGTTTTTT. The full variable domain, its missing parts supplied by reference TRBV9 and TRBJ2-2, is DSGVTQTPKHLITATGQRVTLRCSPRSGDLSVYWYQQSLDQGLQFLIQYYNGEERAKGNILERFSAQQFPDLHSELNLSSLELGDSALYFCASSVGQGRAGELFFGEGSRLTVL.